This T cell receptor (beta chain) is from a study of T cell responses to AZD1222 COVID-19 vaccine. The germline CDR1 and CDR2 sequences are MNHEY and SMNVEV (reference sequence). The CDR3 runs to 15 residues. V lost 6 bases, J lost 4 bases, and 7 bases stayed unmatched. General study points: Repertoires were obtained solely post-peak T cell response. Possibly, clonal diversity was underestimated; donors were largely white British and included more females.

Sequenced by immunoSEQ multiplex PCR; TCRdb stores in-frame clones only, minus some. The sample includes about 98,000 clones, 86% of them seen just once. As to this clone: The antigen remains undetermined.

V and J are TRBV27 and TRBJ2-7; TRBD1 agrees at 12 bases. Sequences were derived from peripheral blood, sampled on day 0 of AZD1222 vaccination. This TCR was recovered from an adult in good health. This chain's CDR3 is CASRAGTGGIYEQYF. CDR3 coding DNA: TGTGCCAGCAGAGCCGGGACAGGGGGCATTTACGAGCAGTACTTC.